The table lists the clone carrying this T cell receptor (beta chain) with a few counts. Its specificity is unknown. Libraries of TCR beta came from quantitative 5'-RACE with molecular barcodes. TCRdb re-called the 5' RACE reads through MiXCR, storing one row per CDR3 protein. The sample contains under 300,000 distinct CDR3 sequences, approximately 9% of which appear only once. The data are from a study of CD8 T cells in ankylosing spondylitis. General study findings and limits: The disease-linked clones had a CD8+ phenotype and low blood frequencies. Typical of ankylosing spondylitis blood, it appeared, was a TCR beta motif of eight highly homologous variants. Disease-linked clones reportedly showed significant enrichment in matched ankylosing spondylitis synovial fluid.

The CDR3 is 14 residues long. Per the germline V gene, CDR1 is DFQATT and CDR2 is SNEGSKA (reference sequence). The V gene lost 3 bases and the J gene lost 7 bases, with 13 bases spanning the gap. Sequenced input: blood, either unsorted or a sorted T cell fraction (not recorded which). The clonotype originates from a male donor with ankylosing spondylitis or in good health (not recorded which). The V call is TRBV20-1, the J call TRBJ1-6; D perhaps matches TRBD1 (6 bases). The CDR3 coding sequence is TGCAGTGCTAGTCAACAGGGAGGAAATTCACCCCTCCACTTT. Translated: CSASQQGGNSPLHF.